The 10 T cell receptor beta chains in this list originate from one sample, sequenced in a study of shared clonotypes between healthy human individuals. The method was immunoSEQ multiplex PCR; TCRdb's version includes in-frame clones alone and lacks a portion of them. The table records about 2,500,000 clones, approximately 92% of them present only once. Sequenced sample: naive CD4+ T cells sorted from blood. Subset in this sample: CD45RA+ positively selected. These receptors were obtained from a man younger than 35 in good health.

V gene TRBV6-1 combines with J gene TRBJ1-2, with D possibly being TRBD1 (5 bases). The CDR3 has 18 residues. CDR1 and CDR2 (germline): MNHNS, SASEGT. V lost 3 bases, J lost 6 bases, and 26 bases lay in between. DNA of the CDR3: TGTGCCAGCAGTGATCCCTGGAGGTCGGGGGAAACGGTTAATGGCTACACCTTC. Protein: CASSDPWRSGETVNGYTF.

The chain combines TRBV6-1 with TRBJ2-3; D is unclear. CDR1 MNHNS and CDR2 SASEGT come from the germline V gene. The CDR3 spans 15 residues. V dropped 1 base and J dropped 2 bases, with 10 bases sitting between them. The CDR3 spells CASSEGGRYTDTQYF. The CDR3 DNA follows: TGTGCCAGCAGTGAAGGCGGCAGGTACACAGATACGCAGTATTTT.

The chain combines TRBV5-4 with TRBJ1-1; D remains unclear. V was cut by 0 bases and J by 8 bases, with 8 bases left in between. CDR1 and CDR2 from the germline V gene are SGHNT and YYREEE (reference sequence). This CDR3 has 12 amino acids. The DNA for the CDR3 is TGTGCCAGCAGCTTGGACGTTTTGGAAGCTTTCTTT. It translates to CASSLDVLEAFF.

Points on this clone: This sample also contains other DNA sequences that code for the same CDR3. The chain carries TRBV7-2 and TRBJ2-1, with D tentatively TRBD2 (6 bases). CDR1 and CDR2 (germline): SGHTA, FQGNSA. The V gene lost 1 base and the J gene lost 9 bases, with 7 bases spanning the gap. This CDR3 comprises 12 residues. The CDR3 here is CASSLVGGEQFF. The CDR3 DNA reads TGTGCCAGCAGCTTAGTCGGGGGTGAGCAGTTCTTC.

The V gene is TRBV28, the J gene TRBJ2-3; 7 bases match TRBD1. The CDR3 sequence is 17 residues long. The V gene end was trimmed by 4 bases and the J gene end by 2 bases; junction bases not matched to a gene: 12. Germline V gene sequence: CDR1 MDHEN, CDR2 SYDVKM. This CDR3 is CASSYYRERGPTDTQYF. CDR3 in DNA: TGTGCCAGCAGTTATTACAGGGAGAGGGGGCCCACAGATACGCAGTATTTT.

The rearrangement links TRBV27 to TRBJ2-1; the D gene could be TRBD1 or TRBD2 (5 bases each). CDR3 length: 13 amino acids. Per germline, CDR1 MNHEY and CDR2 SMNVEV (reference sequence). Trimming removed 4 bases at V and 2 bases at J, with 6 bases between. Written as DNA, the CDR3 is TGTGCCAGCAGTTCGGGACCCTACAATGAGCAGTTCTTC. Its translation: CASSSGPYNEQFF.

This clone was found once. CDR3 DNA: TGTGCCTGGGAGACTAGCGGGAGGGCTCAGTACTTC. This translates into CAWETSGRAQYF. The rearrangement uses TRBV30 and TRBJ2-5, with TRBD2 matching over 14 bases. V lost 5 bases, J lost 11 bases, and 4 bases stayed unmatched. This CDR3 contains 12 residues. Germline-derived CDR1 and CDR2 are GTSNPN and SVGIG (reference sequence).

V usage is TRBV7-9 and J usage is TRBJ1-2; TRBD1 matches 10 bases. The J segment lost 4 bases and the V segment lost 0 bases, leaving 5 bases of the junction unmatched. Germline V gene sequence: CDR1 SEHNR, CDR2 FQNEAQ (reference sequence). This CDR3 region has 16 residues. The CDR3 nucleotides read TGTGCCAGCAGCTTAGCGGGGACAGGGGAACCCTATGGCTACACCTTC. Amino acids: CASSLAGTGEPYGYTF.

The V gene is TRBV28, the J gene TRBJ2-3; possible D gene TRBD1, 7 bases. CDR3 length equals 14 residues. Germline loops: CDR1 MDHEN, CDR2 SYDVKM. V was pared by 2 bases and J by 5 bases, with 11 bases between. The CDR3 nucleotides read TGTGCCAGCAGTTTAAGGGGGCGGGGAGATACGCAGTATTTT. Translated: CASSLRGRGDTQYF.

The chain recombines TRBV30 with TRBJ1-2, with TRBD1 matching 8 bases. CDR3 size: 14 residues. Germline assignment: CDR1 GTSNPN and CDR2 SVGIG (reference sequence). V gave up 2 bases and J gave up 3 bases; unmatched junction bases: 5. CDR3 region: CAWSLTGGYYGYTF. CDR3 bases: TGTGCCTGGAGTCTTACAGGGGGGTACTATGGCTACACCTTC. Variable domain in full (rest from reference TRBV30 and TRBJ1-2): SQTIHQWPATLVQPVGSPLSLECTVEGTSNPNLYWYRQAAGRGLQLLFYSVGIGQISSEVPQNLSASRPQDRQFILSSKKLLLSDSGFYLCAWSLTGGYYGYTFGSGTRLTVV.